The 32 T cell receptor beta chains below were found in one sample sequenced in a study of molecular identifiers for immune sequencing clone quantification. TCRdb called the PCR reads again in MiXCR, with one record for every CDR3 protein. The sample has about 510,000 distinct CDR3 sequences, 20% to 25% seen once. The material sequenced was naive CD8+ T cells from blood, with Jurkat cell RNA spiked in. Sample subset: FACS-sorted CD8+CD4-CCR7+CD45RA+ naive T cells. These receptors came from a human donor in good health. Some libraries in this study had Jurkat cell RNA spiked in.

This clonotype was observed at least ten times. This rearrangement joins TRBV7-9 to TRBJ2-1; TRBD2 matches 7 bases. J was trimmed by 7 bases and V by 5 bases; bases with no gene match: 14. The CDR3 length is 16 residues. Germline V gene lookup returns CDR1 SEHNR and CDR2 FQNEAQ (reference sequence). Here the CDR3 reads CASSHSLTTSTNEQFF. The CDR3 DNA reads as TGTGCCAGCAGCCACTCACTAACGACTAGCACGAATGAGCAGTTCTTC.

This clonotype was counted many times. This sequence joins TRBV29-1 and TRBJ2-7; 9 positions agree with TRBD1. The germline V gene encodes CDR1 SQVTM and CDR2 ANQGSEA. V was clipped by 6 bases and J by 3 bases; unmatched bases: 6. The CDR3 contains 13 residues. The CDR3 loop reads CSVRTGEDYEQYF. CDR3 in DNA: TGCAGCGTCCGGACAGGGGAGGACTACGAGCAGTACTTC.

This clonotype was counted a few times. This chain joins TRBV5-1 and TRBJ1-1; D remains ambiguous. Per germline, CDR1 SGHRS and CDR2 YFSETQ. CDR3 length: 13 residues. V lost 2 bases, J lost 1 base, and 6 bases lay in between. CDR3 DNA sequence: TGCGCCAGCAGCTTTACCACGAACACTGAAGCTTTCTTT. Translation: CASSFTTNTEAFF. The whole variable domain, filled in from reference TRBV5-1 and TRBJ1-1, reads KAGVTQTPRYLIKTRGQQVTLSCSPISGHRSVSWYQQTPGQGLQFLFEYFSETQRNKGNFPGRFSGRQFSNSRSEMNVSTLELGDSALYLCASSFTTNTEAFFGQGTRLTVV.

The table lists this clonotype with many counts. The chain carries TRBV30 and TRBJ1-1; D remains ambiguous. The CDR3 is 16 residues long. The germline V and J ends were trimmed by 2 bases and 0 bases, with 16 bases remaining between them. Germline V gives CDR1 GTSNPN, CDR2 SVGIG (reference sequence). Here the CDR3 reads CAWSRRAETMNTEAFF. The CDR3 nucleotides read TGTGCCTGGAGTCGTAGGGCAGAGACAATGAACACTGAAGCTTTCTTT.

Worth noting for this clonotype: A much larger clone differs from this one at a single base, so this may be a read error. This chain links TRBV29-1 with TRBJ2-5; the D is unclear. In germline, CDR1 is SQVTM, CDR2 ANQGSEA. Trimming cost V 7 bases and J 7 bases, with 4 bases left between them. The CDR3 has 8 amino acids. CDR3 coding DNA: TGCAGCGACGGGACCCAGTACTTC. It codes for CSDGTQYF.

This clonotype occurred many times. The chain carries TRBV7-9 and TRBJ1-1; the match to TRBD1 covers 7 bases. Unmatched junction bases numbered 12, after V lost 5 bases and J lost 0 bases. The CDR3 spans 17 residues. Per the germline V gene, CDR1 is SEHNR and CDR2 is FQNEAQ (reference sequence). This chain's CDR3 is CASSEGQLKQMNTEAFF. CDR3 DNA: TGTGCCAGCAGCGAGGGACAGCTTAAGCAGATGAACACTGAAGCTTTCTTT. The whole variable domain, filled in from reference TRBV7-9 and TRBJ1-1, reads DTGVSQNPRHKITKRGQNVTFRCDPISEHNRLYWYRQTLGQGPEFLTYFQNEAQLEKSRLLSDRFSAERPKGSFSTLEIQRTEQGDSAMYLCASSEGQLKQMNTEAFFGQGTRLTVV.

This clonotype was seen repeatedly, ten times or more. The rearrangement uses TRBV20-1 and TRBJ2-7; 9 bases fit TRBD2. Germline V gene sequence: CDR1 DFQATT, CDR2 SNEGSKA (reference sequence). Unmatched junction bases numbered 7, after V lost 4 bases and J lost 3 bases. This CDR3 region has 14 residues. Here the CDR3 DNA reads TGCAGTGCTACTGCCCGAGCGGGAGGCTACGAGCAGTACTTC. Its translation is CSATARAGGYEQYF.

V and J are TRBV4-3 and TRBJ2-7; D gene unclear. V was cut by 0 bases and J by 7 bases, with 13 bases left in between. The CDR3 extends over 14 amino acids. Germline lookup yields CDR1 LGHNA and CDR2 YSLEER. This CDR3 reads CASSQESDEREQYF. In nucleotides, the CDR3 is TGCGCCAGCAGCCAAGAGTCGGACGAACGGGAGCAGTACTTC.

This clonotype showed up just a few times. The J gene is TRBJ2-3, the V gene TRBV10-3; 8 positions match TRBD2. Germline CDR1 and CDR2: ENHRY and SYGVKD. With V trimmed by 10 bases and J by 4 bases, 7 bases remained unmatched. CDR3 length equals 13 residues. CDR3 nucleotide sequence: TGTGCCACCGAGACTAGCGTAGCAGATACGCAGTATTTT. Protein sequence: CATETSVADTQYF.

This clonotype showed up just a few times. V usage is TRBV6-2 or TRBV6-3 and J usage is TRBJ2-3; D is perhaps TRBD2 (6 bases). The V end was cut by 5 bases, the J end by 0 bases, with 15 bases between. This CDR3 has 16 amino acids. Germline V gene lookup returns CDR1 MNHEY and CDR2 SVGEGT. The CDR3 here is CASSPLAGKSTDTQYF. CDR3 nucleotide sequence: TGTGCCAGCAGTCCCTTGGCGGGAAAGAGCACAGATACGCAGTATTTT.

This clonotype was counted ten times or more. The V and J genes are TRBV7-9 and TRBJ2-2, with D perhaps TRBD2 (5 bases). V lost 0 bases and J lost 0, with 8 bases in between. The length of the CDR3 is 16 residues. The germline V gene has CDR1 SEHNR and CDR2 FQNEAQ (reference sequence). The CDR3 nucleotides read TGTGCCAGCAGCTTAGCCCGGGGATCGAACACCGGGGAGCTGTTTTTT. Translated: CASSLARGSNTGELFF. Full variable domain (remainder filled in from reference TRBV7-9 and TRBJ2-2): DTGVSQNPRHKITKRGQNVTFRCDPISEHNRLYWYRQTLGQGPEFLTYFQNEAQLEKSRLLSDRFSAERPKGSFSTLEIQRTEQGDSAMYLCASSLARGSNTGELFFGEGSRLTVL.

For the CDR3, the DNA is TGTGCCAGCAGCGCCGGGAACCATGAGCAGTTCTTC. Translating gives CASSAGNHEQFF. The chain uses TRBV5-6 and TRBJ2-1, with D possibly matching TRBD2 (5 bases). The CDR3 totals 12 residues. The ends were cut back, 4 bases at V and 8 bases at J, with 10 bases in the middle. Germline loops: CDR1 SGHDT, CDR2 YYEEEE.

The rearrangement links TRBV4-1 to TRBJ2-3; 11 nucleotides line up with TRBD2. V lost 0 bases to trimming and J lost 0 bases; unmatched junction nucleotides: 8. The CDR3 consists of 19 residues. Germline loops: CDR1 MGHRA, CDR2 YSYEKL. CDR3 amino acids: CASSQDWLAGGTSTDTQYF. The CDR3 DNA follows: TGCGCCAGCAGCCAAGATTGGCTAGCGGGGGGAACTAGCACAGATACGCAGTATTTT.

On this clonotype itself: Just one base apart from a much larger clone, this may be a read error. The J gene is TRBJ2-5, the V gene TRBV29-1; D possibly corresponds to TRBD2 (5 bases). This CDR3 has 13 residues. Per germline, CDR1 SQVTM and CDR2 ANQGSEA. V was pared by 2 bases and J by 7 bases, with 14 bases between. Here the CDR3 DNA reads TGCAGCGTTGAACCTGATTTGGAGGCGACCCAGTACTTC. As protein: CSVEPDLEATQYF.

A remark on this clonotype: The CDR3 end shows no conserved phenylalanine or tryptophan, and so a read error is likely. The chain carries TRBV6-6 and TRBJ1-5; possible D gene TRBD1, 6 bases. The CDR3 loop spans 20 amino acids. Germline V CDR1 and CDR2: MNHNY, SVGAGI (reference sequence). Trimming took 6 bases from V and 2 from J, leaving 29 bases between them. This chain's CDR3 is CASSKRGAWVDLEGNQPQHS. CDR3 nucleotide sequence: TGTGCCAGCAGCAAGAGGGGGGCCTGGGTTGATTTGGAGGGCAATCAGCCCCAGCATTCT.

Ten or more counts support this clonotype. The V and J genes are TRBV19 and TRBJ2-5; 9 bases line up with TRBD1. The CDR3 length is 15 residues. Germline CDR1 reads LNHDA; CDR2 reads SQIVND (reference sequence). V lost 3 bases to trimming and J lost 4 bases; unmatched junction nucleotides: 6. CDR3 sequence reads: CASSMVQGAGETQYF. DNA of the CDR3: TGTGCCAGTAGTATGGTACAGGGGGCTGGAGAGACCCAGTACTTC.

In DNA form, the CDR3 reads TGCAGTGCTGGATACAGGGAGACCCAGTACTTC. Translation gives CSAGYRETQYF. This rearrangement joins TRBV20-1 to TRBJ2-5; a weak D match, TRBD1 (5 bases). This CDR3 region has 11 residues. Per the germline V gene, CDR1 is DFQATT and CDR2 is SNEGSKA (reference sequence). The V end lost 5 bases, the J end lost 5 bases, and 9 bases lay between the germline ends.

The gene calls are TRBV4-3 and TRBJ2-1; 8 bases are shared with TRBD2. This CDR3 comprises 15 residues. Trimming took 5 bases from V and 5 from J; bases not matched to a gene: 8. The germline V gene has CDR1 LGHNA and CDR2 YSLEER. CDR3 coding DNA: TGCGCCAGCAGCTACTTTAGCGGGGCAGACAATGAGCAGTTCTTC. Translating gives CASSYFSGADNEQFF.

In this sample, this clonotype turned up many times. V and J are TRBV7-2 and TRBJ2-3; TRBD1 agrees at 9 bases. CDR3 length: 16 amino acids. In germline, CDR1 is SGHTA, CDR2 FQGNSA. With V trimmed by 4 bases and J by 2 bases, 7 bases remained unmatched. DNA for the CDR3: TGTGCCAGCAGCTCAGTCGGACAGGGGATCACAGATACGCAGTATTTT. It encodes CASSSVGQGITDTQYF.

CDR3 coding DNA: TGTGCCAGCAGTTCCACCGGGACGGATGGCTACACCTTC. It codes for CASSSTGTDGYTF. This chain connects TRBV6-2 or TRBV6-3 to TRBJ1-2, with D possibly TRBD1 on 5 matching bases. The germline CDR1 and CDR2 sequences are MNHEY and SVGEGT. The ends were cut back, 4 bases at V and 6 bases at J, with 12 bases in the middle. This CDR3 spans 13 amino acids.

There are many counts of this clonotype. This chain links TRBV5-4 with TRBJ2-2, with D tentatively TRBD1 (6 bases). V was cut by 2 bases and J by 6 bases, with 11 bases left in between. Germline assignment: CDR1 SGHNT and CDR2 YYREEE (reference sequence). The CDR3 covers 14 residues. The CDR3 spells CASSFTGSSGELFF. Written as DNA, the CDR3 is TGTGCCAGCAGCTTCACAGGGTCCTCCGGGGAGCTGTTTTTT.

This clonotype was counted ten times or more. The chain combines TRBV7-2 with TRBJ1-3, with D possibly matching TRBD1 (5 bases). Between the trimmed V and J ends, which lost 2 bases and 3 bases, there was a span of 11 bases. This CDR3 is built from 15 residues. CDR1 is SGHTA, CDR2 FQGNSA, per germline. CDR3 in amino acids: CASSLRGTHGNTIYF. The CDR3 DNA sequence: TGTGCCAGCAGCTTAAGGGGTACCCATGGAAACACCATATATTTT.

This clonotype was found many times. V gene TRBV7-2 combines with J gene TRBJ2-1; D might be TRBD1 or TRBD2, each matching 5 bases. The CDR3 loop spans 16 amino acids. CDR1 is SGHTA and CDR2 is FQGNSA in the germline V gene. The germline V and J ends were trimmed by 1 base and 2 bases, with 12 bases remaining between them. CDR3 coding DNA: TGTGCCAGCAGCTTAGGTCTCTGGGGGACCTACAATGAGCAGTTCTTC. It translates to CASSLGLWGTYNEQFF.

About this clonotype itself: Given a much more abundant clone one base away, this may be a read error. CDR3 sequence: CASSPSVRGQDTEALF. The CDR3 DNA reads as TGTGCCAGCAGCCCATCCGTGAGGGGGCAGGACACTGAAGCTCTCTTT. The rearrangement joins TRBV12-3 or TRBV12-4 to TRBJ1-1; TRBD1 matches 7 bases. This CDR3 comprises 16 residues.

There are many counts of this clonotype. CDR3 in DNA: TGTGCCAGCAGTTACGGCCCCTCAGAGGAGCCCCAGCATTTT. It codes for CASSYGPSEEPQHF. The rearrangement uses TRBV6-2 or TRBV6-3 and TRBJ1-5; unclear D gene. The CDR3 spans 14 residues. The germline V gene encodes CDR1 MNHEY and CDR2 SVGEGT. The V end was cut by 2 bases, the J end by 8 bases, with 13 bases between.

About this clonotype itself: Being one base from a much bigger clone, this may be a read error. The chain joins TRBV10-3 to TRBJ2-1, with 7 bases identical to TRBD1. Germline lookup yields CDR1 ENHRY and CDR2 SYGVKD. Germline trimming cut 3 bases from V and 7 bases from J; bases unmatched to any gene: 6. The CDR3 has 14 amino acids. CDR3 DNA: TGTGCCATCAGTGAAGGGGGCTCGGGGAATGAGCAGTTCTTC. It yields the protein CAISEGGSGNEQFF.

Worth noting for this clonotype: A single base separates this from a much larger clone, so it may be a read error. V usage is TRBV29-1 and J usage is TRBJ2-1; 9 nucleotides align to TRBD2. The CDR3 contains 16 residues. Germline lookup yields CDR1 SQVTM and CDR2 ANQGSEA. CDR3 amino acids: CSARPGPSGDYNEQLF. The CDR3 DNA reads TGCAGCGCCCGGCCAGGGCCTAGCGGGGACTACAATGAGCAGCTCTTC.

This clonotype was seen at least ten times. This chain joins TRBV7-9 and TRBJ2-7, with D perhaps matching TRBD1 (5 bases). Deletions cut 0 bases from V and 6 bases from J, with 9 bases between. The CDR3 has 13 residues. From germline, CDR1 is SEHNR and CDR2 FQNEAQ (reference sequence). The CDR3 region has the DNA TGTGCCAGCAGCTTAGCTGCCAGGGCCGAGCAGTACTTC. Translation gives CASSLAARAEQYF.

As for this clonotype: A clone one base away is much larger, so this may be a read error. The gene calls are TRBV6-6 and TRBJ1-1; the match to TRBD1 covers 7 bases. The germline CDR1 and CDR2 sequences are MNHNY and SVGAGI (reference sequence). With 10 bases clipped from V and 6 bases from J, the junction kept 26 bases outside the gene matches. The CDR3 consists of 18 residues. As DNA, the CDR3 is TGTGCCACCAATACTCCCCGGGACAGCGAAACTGTAAGCGCTGAAGCTTTCTTT. Translated: CATNTPRDSETVSAEAFF.

In its sample, this clonotype was seen once. V usage is TRBV7-6 and J usage is TRBJ1-1; TRBD1 agrees at 7 bases. This CDR3 contains 16 residues. The germline CDR1 and CDR2 sequences are SGHVS and FNYEAQ. The V gene end was trimmed by 0 bases and the J gene end by 0 bases; junction bases not matched to a gene: 4. The CDR3 coding sequence is TGTGCCAGCAGCTTAGCGTGGGACAGCATGAACACTGAAGCTTTCTTT. Protein product: CASSLAWDSMNTEAFF.

This clonotype was counted at least ten times. This chain uses TRBV12-3 or TRBV12-4 with TRBJ2-3; TRBD2 might be the D (6 bases). The CDR3 has 12 amino acids. The V and J ends lost 11 bases and 5 bases respectively, with 14 bases between them. CDR3 region: CAVGGPGDTQYF. CDR3 sequence (DNA): TGTGCCGTCGGAGGGCCCGGAGATACGCAGTATTTT.

This clonotype was recorded at least ten times. V is TRBV4-1 and J is TRBJ2-7; D is undetermined. Trimming cost V 1 base and J 3 bases, with 7 bases left between them. Germline V gene sequence: CDR1 MGHRA, CDR2 YSYEKL. The CDR3 loop spans 13 amino acids. As DNA, the CDR3 is TGCGCCAGCAGCCAAGGGGTGCGCTACGAGCAGTACTTC. Its protein is CASSQGVRYEQYF.